A selection of T cell receptor beta chains follows, all from one sample in a study of CD8+CD57+ T cells in acquired aplastic anemia. TCRdb processed the reads anew with MiXCR; each CDR3 protein has one entry. The sample records just over 400,000 distinct CDR3 sequences, 65% to 80% being singletons. The sample consisted of sorted CD4+, CD8+, or CD8+CD57+ T cells (not recorded which) from PBMCs. All receptors come from a human donor in good health, serving as a control. The CDR3 runs from the conserved cysteine through the conserved F or W. D genes are given only for firm matches. Rows give clone size only sometimes, using once, few, many, or a class for an expanded clone.

TRBJ1-3 TRBD1 TRBV19 many CATDNRGSSGNTIYF TGTGCCACCGATAACAGGGGGAGCTCTGGAAACACCATATATTTT
TRBJ1-1 - TRBV2 - CASSENWGGEAFF TGTGCCAGCAGTGAAAATTGGGGGGGTGAAGCTTTCTTT
TRBJ1-6 - TRBV24-1 - CATTLRGYSPLHF TGTGCCACTACCCTCAGGGGTTATTCACCCCTCCACTTT
TRBJ1-6 - TRBV2 - CASPPVSLGSPLHF TGTGCCAGCCCCCCAGTATCCTTGGGTTCACCCCTCCACTTT
TRBJ1-2 - TRBV20-1 - CSASRDGSADTF TGCAGTGCTAGTCGGGACGGGAGCGCAGACACCTTC
TRBJ1-3 - TRBV12-3/TRBV12-4 - CASRNPGRENTIYF TGTGCCAGCAGGAACCCGGGCAGGGAGAACACCATATATTTT
TRBJ2-7 TRBD1 TRBV20-1 few CSAPIEGQGAHEQYF TGCAGTGCTCCCATCGAGGGACAGGGGGCCCACGAGCAGTACTTC
TRBJ1-1 - TRBV20-1 - CSALWTENTEAFF TGCAGTGCTCTCTGGACAGAGAACACTGAAGCTTTCTTT
TRBJ1-1 - TRBV20-1 many CSARGHRNTEAFF TGCAGTGCTAGAGGGCACAGAAACACTGAAGCTTTCTTT
TRBJ1-6 - TRBV7-3 once CASSAPTAYNEQF TGTGCCAGCAGCGCCCCGACAGCTTACAATGAGCAGTTT
TRBJ2-5 TRBD2 TRBV7-3 once CASSPSSGVGTQYF TGTGCCAGCAGCCCCTCTAGCGGGGTAGGGACCCAGTACTTC
TRBJ2-5 TRBD1 TRBV20-1 - CSAEQGRFCEYF TGCAGTGCCGAACAGGGGCGCTTCTGCGAGTACTTC
TRBJ2-5 - TRBV9 - CASSPGQGGGSGATQYF TGTGCCAGCAGCCCGGGTCAGGGGGGGGGGTCAGGAGCGACCCAGTACTTC
TRBJ1-1 - TRBV7-2 many CASSHHNMNTEAFF TGTGCCAGCAGCCATCATAACATGAACACTGAAGCTTTCTTT
TRBJ1-3 TRBD1 TRBV20-1 - CSAGDRGTEGDTIYF TGCAGTGCAGGAGACAGGGGAACTGAAGGAGACACCATATATTTT
TRBJ1-2 - TRBV7-9 once CASSFTGGKSGYTF TGCGCCAGCAGCTTTACGGGGGGGAAGTCAGGCTACACCTTC
TRBJ1-2 - TRBV2 - CATATGKYGYTF TGTGCCACGGCGACAGGTAAGTATGGCTACACCTTC
TRBJ1-2 - TRBV7-2 - CASSPGGRVGGYTF TGTGCCAGCAGCCCGGGGGGCAGGGTGGGTGGCTACACCTTC
TRBJ2-7 TRBD2 TRBV11-2 - CASSSQGGAIAYEQYF TGTGCCAGCAGCTCCCAGGGAGGGGCCATTGCGTACGAGCAGTACTTC
TRBJ1-1 - TRBV20-1 - CSASPIGVNTEAFF TGCAGTGCTAGCCCCATTGGCGTGAACACTGAAGCTTTCTTT
TRBJ2-1 TRBD1 TRBV5-1 many CASSLEAGGAHNEQFF TGCGCCAGCAGCTTGGAGGCAGGGGGCGCCCACAATGAGCAGTTCTTC
TRBJ1-2 - TRBV5-4 - CASSLHPEGYTF TGTGCCAGCAGCTTGCACCCCGAAGGCTACACCTTC
TRBJ1-1 - TRBV29-1 - CSVGTFSDAQAFF TGCAGCGTTGGGACGTTTTCCGACGCTCAGGCTTTCTTT
TRBJ1-5 - TRBV2 - CASSLKGIGYQPQHF TGTGCCAGCAGTTTAAAGGGGATCGGGTATCAGCCCCAGCATTTT
TRBJ2-3 - TRBV6-1 - CASRRGQSDTQYF TGTGCCAGCAGGAGGGGCCAGTCAGATACGCAGTATTTT
TRBJ2-7 - TRBV10-3 few CAIRDRQEDFREQYF TGTGCCATCAGGGACCGACAGGAGGACTTTCGGGAGCAGTACTTC
TRBJ1-2 - TRBV7-2 few CASSPRLTSGYGYTF TGTGCCAGCAGCCCCCGACTGACCTCGGGCTATGGCTACACCTTC
TRBJ2-7 - TRBV11-1 - CDRSVSRGLNEQYF TGTGACCGCAGCGTATCGCGGGGTCTAAACGAGCAGTACTTC
TRBJ1-2 - TRBV7-4 once CASSLGRGIQPQHTF TGTGCCAGCAGCTTAGGACGGGGGATTCAGCCCCAGCATACCTTC
TRBJ1-1 TRBD1 TRBV20-1 once CSALNGQGRTEAFF TGCAGTGCTCTGAATGGACAGGGACGCACTGAAGCTTTCTTT
TRBJ1-2 - TRBV7-2 - CASSLRVGRSGYKF TGTGCCAGCAGCTTACGGGTGGGCAGATCTGGCTACAAGTTC
TRBJ2-1 - TRBV2 - CASIGLGHMEEKLF TGTGCCAGCATCGGGTTAGGTCACATGGAAGAGAAGTTGTTC
TRBJ2-3 TRBD2 TRBV9 many CASSVGGGATDTQYF TGTGCCAGCAGCGTAGGCGGGGGGGCGACAGATACGCAGTATTTT
TRBJ2-7 - TRBV2 - CASSDPAEQDF TGTGCCAGCAGTGATCCGGCCGAGCAGGACTTC
TRBJ1-6 - TRBV19 once CASRSNGISPLHF TGTGCCAGCAGGAGTAACGGGATCTCACCCCTCCACTTT
TRBJ1-1 - TRBV12-3/TRBV12-4 - CASTATLGQPQHF TGTGCCAGCACCGCGACACTGGGCCAGCCCCAGCACTTT
TRBJ2-4 TRBD2 TRBV15 - CATSRTSGADIPYF TGTGCCACCAGCAGGACTAGCGGGGCGGACATTCCGTACTTC
TRBJ1-1 - TRBV5-1 - CASRPGLWGTEAFF TGCGCCAGCAGGCCGGGACTCTGGGGGACTGAAGCTTTCTTT
TRBJ2-2 TRBD1 TRBV7-9 - CASSPVGQGAHTGELFF TGTGCCAGCAGCCCTGTAGGACAGGGGGCGCACACCGGGGAGCTGTTTTTT
TRBJ1-1 - TRBV7-2 many CASSLGAGVTEAFF TGTGCCAGCAGCTTAGGGGCAGGGGTTACTGAAGCTTTCTTT
TRBJ2-5 - TRBV7-8 - CASSLTVAGEGQPQYF TGTGCCAGCAGCTTAACTGTGGCGGGGGAGGGACAGCCCCAGTACTTC
TRBJ1-6 - TRBV2 - CASSPQYYGAHYNPPLHF TGTGCTAGCAGTCCCCAGTACTATGGAGCCCACTATAATCCACCCCTCCACTTT
TRBJ1-1 TRBD1 TRBV7-8 - CASSYAGGNTEAFF TGTGCCAGCAGCTACGCAGGGGGCAACACTGAAGCTTTCTTT
TRBJ2-5 - TRBV5-1 many CASSLSPGEGQETQYF TGCGCCAGCAGCTTGAGTCCAGGGGAGGGCCAAGAGACCCAGTACTTC
TRBJ2-6 - TRBV19 - CASSTRGSGANVLTF TGTGCCAGTAGTACGAGGGGCTCTGGGGCCAACGTCCTGACTTTC
TRBJ1-2 - TRBV20-1 - CSAITETYGYTF TGCAGTGCTATAACAGAAACCTATGGCTACACCTTC
TRBJ1-6 TRBD1 TRBV7-2 - CASSFRTGSYNGQPLHF TGTGCCAGCAGCTTCCGGACAGGTTCCTACAATGGGCAGCCCCTCCACTTT
TRBJ1-6 - TRBV7-9 - CASSLTENPPLDF TGTGCCAGCAGCCTGACAGAAAATCCACCCCTCGACTTT
TRBJ2-1 - TRBV9 - CASSVGGQTSTDTQFF TGTGCCAGCAGCGTAGGGGGGCAGACTAGCACAGATACGCAGTTCTTC
TRBJ1-5 TRBD1 TRBV5-6 - CASSSQQGDQPQHF TGTGCCAGCAGCTCCCAGCAGGGGGATCAGCCCCAGCATTTT
TRBJ2-7 - TRBV7-3 - CATSRSHGLGTYEQYF TGTGCCACCAGCAGATCCCACGGACTGGGGACATACGAGCAGTACTTC
TRBJ1-2 - TRBV29-1 few CSVGHPGVDYGYTF TGCAGCGTGGGACACCCTGGGGTGGACTATGGCTACACCTTC
TRBJ2-2 - TRBV7-9 - CASSPTGLDGYTFELFF -